The source of this TCR beta chain is a study of blood T cell repertoires in COVID-19. Per germline, CDR1 SGHTA and CDR2 FQGTGA. CDR3 length: 14 amino acids. Trimming removed 5 bases from V and 5 bases from J, with 13 bases in between. In the study's own analysis: Nucleated cell number was recorded as an estimate derived from reference gene primer amplification. Libraries were prepared by immunoSEQ multiplex PCR; TCRdb keeps only in-frame clonotypes and omits some of them. Clonal size and the V and J genes are those of that table, whereas D and trimming came from the DNA. The sample consists of tens of thousands of clones, about 88% of them appearing once.

The TCR comes from a man aged 65-85 years with active COVID-19. The rearrangement links TRBV7-3 to TRBJ2-1; D perhaps matches TRBD1 (7 bases). The sequenced material came from peripheral blood. The CDR3 DNA follows: TGTGCCAGCAGCCCAGGGGGGCTAAACAATGAGCAGTTCTTC. Translating gives CASSPGGLNNEQFF.